The T cell receptor beta chain under discussion was sequenced for a study of cytomegalovirus exposure and HLA in healthy donors. Study details: Unique TCR beta sequences numbering 95 million to 130 million came from around 180 million T cells in an earlier analysis.

Germline trimming cut 7 bases from V and 5 bases from J; bases unmatched to any gene: 10. CDR1 and CDR2 from the germline V gene are SNHLY and FYNNEI. The CDR3 is 14 residues long. The PCR employed 60 Vbeta primers together with 13 Jbeta primers. Repertoires were generated with immunoSEQ multiplex PCR, while TCRdb's copy carries only in-frame clones and drops some. The sample lists approximately 130,000 clones; around 70% were seen once. Sequenced sample: PBMCs. The sequence came from a man aged 30 to 39 in good health and CMV-seronegative. The rearrangement links TRBV2 to TRBJ2-5; 7 nucleotides line up with TRBD2. In nucleotides, the CDR3 is TGTGCCAGCATAGAGGGCGGGAGTTGGGAGACCCAGTACTTC. This encodes CASIEGGSWETQYF.